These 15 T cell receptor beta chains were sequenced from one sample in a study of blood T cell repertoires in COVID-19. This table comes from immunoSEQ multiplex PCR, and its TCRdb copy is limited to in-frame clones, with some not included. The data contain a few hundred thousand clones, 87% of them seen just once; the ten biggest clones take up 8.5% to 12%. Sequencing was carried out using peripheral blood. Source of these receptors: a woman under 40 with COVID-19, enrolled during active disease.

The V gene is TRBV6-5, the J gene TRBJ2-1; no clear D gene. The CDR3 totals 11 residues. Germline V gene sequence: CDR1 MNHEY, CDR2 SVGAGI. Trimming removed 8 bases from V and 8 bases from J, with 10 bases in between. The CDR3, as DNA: TGTGCCAGCGGGCCCTTTGATGAGCAGTTCTTC. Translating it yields CASGPFDEQFF.

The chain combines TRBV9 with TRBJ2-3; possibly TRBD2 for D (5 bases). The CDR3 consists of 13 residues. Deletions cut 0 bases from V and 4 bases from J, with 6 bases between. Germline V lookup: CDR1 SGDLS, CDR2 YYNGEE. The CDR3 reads CASSVELADTQYF. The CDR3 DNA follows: TGTGCCAGCAGCGTAGAACTAGCAGATACGCAGTATTTT.

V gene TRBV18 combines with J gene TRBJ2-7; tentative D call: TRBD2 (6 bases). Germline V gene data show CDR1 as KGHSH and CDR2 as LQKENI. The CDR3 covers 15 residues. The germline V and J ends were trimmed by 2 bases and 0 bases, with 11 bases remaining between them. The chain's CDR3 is CASSPSGGRSYEQYF. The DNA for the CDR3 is TGTGCCAGCTCACCATCCGGGGGTCGCTCCTACGAGCAGTACTTC.

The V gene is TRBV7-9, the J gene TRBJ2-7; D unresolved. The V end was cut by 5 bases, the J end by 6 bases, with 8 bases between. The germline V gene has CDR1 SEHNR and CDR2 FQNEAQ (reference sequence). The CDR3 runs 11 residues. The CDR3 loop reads CASSPGPEQYF. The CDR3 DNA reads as TGTGCCAGCAGCCCAGGCCCCGAGCAGTACTTC.

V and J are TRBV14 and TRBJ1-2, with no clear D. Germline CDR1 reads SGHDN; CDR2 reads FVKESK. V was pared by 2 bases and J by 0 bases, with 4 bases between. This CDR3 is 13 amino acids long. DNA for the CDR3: TGTGCCAGCAGCCAACAGACTAACTATGGCTACACCTTC. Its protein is CASSQQTNYGYTF. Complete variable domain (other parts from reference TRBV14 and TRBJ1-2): EAGVTQFPSHSVIEKGQTVTLRCDPISGHDNLYWYRRVMGKEIKFLLHFVKESKQDESGMPNNRFLAERTGGTYSTLKVQPAELEDSGVYFCASSQQTNYGYTFGSGTRLTVV.

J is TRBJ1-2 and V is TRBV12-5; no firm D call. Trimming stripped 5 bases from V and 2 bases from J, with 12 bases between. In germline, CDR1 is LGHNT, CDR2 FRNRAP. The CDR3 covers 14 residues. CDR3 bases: TGTGCTAGTGGTCCAGGAGGCGGCAACTATGGCTACACCTTC. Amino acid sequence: CASGPGGGNYGYTF.

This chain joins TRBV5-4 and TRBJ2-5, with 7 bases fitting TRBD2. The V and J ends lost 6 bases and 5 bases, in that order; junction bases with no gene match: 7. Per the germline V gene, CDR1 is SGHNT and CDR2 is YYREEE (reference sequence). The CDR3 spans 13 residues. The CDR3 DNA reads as TGTGCCAGCACCGTGGGAGGGGTCGAGACCCAGTACTTC. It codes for CASTVGGVETQYF.

CDR3 DNA: TGTGCCAGCAGCCGGGACAAGGATATTTATGGCTACACCTTC. Amino acids: CASSRDKDIYGYTF. V and J are TRBV6-5 and TRBJ1-2; D possibly corresponds to TRBD1 (6 bases). The CDR3 sequence is 14 residues long. Trimming shortened V by 6 bases and J by 5 bases, and 16 bases separated the two germline ends. Germline assignment: CDR1 MNHEY and CDR2 SVGAGI.

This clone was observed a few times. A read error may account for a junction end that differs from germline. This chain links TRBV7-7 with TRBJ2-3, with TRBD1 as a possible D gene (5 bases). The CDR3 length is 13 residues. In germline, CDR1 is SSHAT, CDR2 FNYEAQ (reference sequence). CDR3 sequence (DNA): TGTGCTAGCAGCTTAGGGGCCGTGGATACGCAGTATTTT. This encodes CASSLGAVDTQYF.

In DNA form, the CDR3 reads TGTGCCACCAGCAGAGATAGGACGGGCCGGGGGACCCAGTACTTC. Its protein is CATSRDRTGRGTQYF. The rearrangement uses TRBV15 and TRBJ2-5; tentative D call: TRBD2 (5 bases). Germline V CDR1 and CDR2: LNHNV, YYDKDF (reference sequence). This CDR3 has 15 amino acids. V lost 0 bases and J lost 7, with 15 bases in between. Complete variable domain (other parts from reference TRBV15 and TRBJ2-5): DAMVIQNPRYQVTQFGKPVTLSCSQTLNHNVMYWYQQKSSQAPKLLFHYYDKDFNNEADTPDNFQSRRPNTSFCFLDIRSPGLGDTAMYLCATSRDRTGRGTQYFGPGTRLLVL.

The CDR3 sequence: CASSQRGLQVQFF. CDR3 coding DNA: TGTGCCAGCAGCCAGAGGGGGCTCCAGGTGCAGTTCTTC. This chain uses TRBV21-1 with TRBJ2-1; the listed D gene, TRBD1, was not tested against the DNA. TRBV21-1 is tagged as a pseudogene. This CDR3 spans 13 amino acids.

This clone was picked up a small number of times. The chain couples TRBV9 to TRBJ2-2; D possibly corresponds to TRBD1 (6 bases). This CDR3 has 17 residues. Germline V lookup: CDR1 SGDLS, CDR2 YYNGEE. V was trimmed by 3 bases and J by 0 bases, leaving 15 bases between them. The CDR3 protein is CASSALTGIANTGELFF. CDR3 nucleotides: TGTGCCAGCAGCGCCCTAACAGGGATAGCGAACACCGGGGAGCTGTTTTTT.

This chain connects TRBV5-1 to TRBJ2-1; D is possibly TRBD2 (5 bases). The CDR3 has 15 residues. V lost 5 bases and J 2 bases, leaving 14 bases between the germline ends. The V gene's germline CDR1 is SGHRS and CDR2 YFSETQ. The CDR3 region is CASREASGTYNEQFF. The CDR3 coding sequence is TGCGCCAGCAGGGAGGCGTCAGGCACCTACAATGAGCAGTTCTTC.

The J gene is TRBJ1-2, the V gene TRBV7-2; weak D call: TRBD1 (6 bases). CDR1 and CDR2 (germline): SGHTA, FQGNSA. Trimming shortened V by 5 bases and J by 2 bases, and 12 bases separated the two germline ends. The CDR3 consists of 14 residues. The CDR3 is CASSLQTGNYGYTF. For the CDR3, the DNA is TGTGCCAGCAGCCTACAGACAGGCAACTATGGCTACACCTTC.

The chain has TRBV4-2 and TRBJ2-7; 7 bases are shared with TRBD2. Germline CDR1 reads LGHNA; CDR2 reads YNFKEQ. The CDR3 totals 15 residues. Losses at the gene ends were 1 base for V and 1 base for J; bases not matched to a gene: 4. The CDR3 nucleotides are TGTGCCAGCAGCCAAGTTTCTAGCGGATCCTACGAGCAGTACTTC. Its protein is CASSQVSSGSYEQYF.